This T cell receptor (beta chain) appears in the sequencing data of a study of blood T cells in healthy people across ages. Primed by a sample-barcoded 5' primer and a J-beta primer mix, a second PCR proceeded for 7 to 11 cycles. TCRdb used MiXCR to reprocess the 5' RACE reads, holding one entry per CDR3 protein. The sample contains around 1,500,000 distinct CDR3 sequences, around 39% of which appear only once. V was cut by 3 bases and J by 1 base, with 7 bases left in between. The CDR3 is 14 amino acids. Per the germline V gene, CDR1 is MNHEY and CDR2 is SMNVEV (reference sequence). V is TRBV27 and J is TRBJ1-3, with D tentatively TRBD1 (5 bases). The source of this sequence is a woman aged 18-29 years in good health. Sequencing was carried out using blood. The CDR3 here is CASSFKGSGNTIYF. The CDR3 nucleotides are TGTGCCAGCAGTTTCAAGGGGTCTGGAAACACCATATATTTT.